The rows below give T cell receptor beta chains drawn from one sample of a study of identifying expanded T cells in peripheral blood. The table came from immunoSEQ multiplex PCR; TCRdb's copy has only in-frame clones and leaves some out. In the table there are tens of thousands of clones, approximately 80% of which are singletons. The sample was blood. The receptors shown here come from a person aged 18 to 70 in good health. Each CDR3 is given with its conserved first and last residue. The D gene is left open where the match is weak. Rows may omit the clone size; those that give it use once, few, many or a size class.

>13|TRBD1|TRBJ1-2|few|TRBV18
TGTGCCAGCTCCCAGGGGACAGGGGAAGGCTACACCTTC
CASSQGTGEGYTF
>14|TRBD1|TRBJ1-5|NA|TRBV2
TGTGCCAGCAGTTCCGGACAGGCCTTCCAGCCCCAGCATTTT
CASSSGQAFQPQHF
>15|NA|TRBJ2-1|once|TRBV5-6
TGTGCCAGCAGCTTGGGGACCTCCTTCTACAATGAGCAGTTCTTC
CASSLGTSFYNEQFF
>14|NA|TRBJ1-2|once|TRBV5-4
TGTGCCAGCAGCTTGGACAGGGCCTCGTATGGCTACACCTTC
CASSLDRASYGYTF
>14|TRBD1|TRBJ1-5|once|TRBV6-5
TGTGCCAGCAGCCTAAGACAGGGGTACCAGCCCCAGCATTTT
CASSLRQGYQPQHF
>13|NA|TRBJ1-2|NA|TRBV6-5
TGTGCCAGTGGAGCCCCGGGGGCTTATGGCTACACCTTC
CASGAPGAYGYTF
>11|NA|TRBJ1-1|NA|TRBV7-2
TGTGCCAGCAGCTTCGGACTTAAAGCTTTCTTT
CASSFGLKAFF
>13|NA|TRBJ2-3|NA|TRBV12-5
TGTGCTAGTGGTTTTCGGGGCACAGATACGCAGTATTTT
CASGFRGTDTQYF
>14|TRBD1|TRBJ1-2|NA|TRBV18
TGTGCCAGCTCATATAAGACAGGGCCCTATGGCTACACCTTC
CASSYKTGPYGYTF
>16|TRBD1|TRBJ2-5|NA|TRBV6-5
TGTGCCAGCAGTTACGGGACAGGGGGCCTTGGAGAGACCCAGTACTTC
CASSYGTGGLGETQYF
>13|TRBD2|TRBJ2-1|NA|TRBV29-1
TGCAGCGTTGGGGCGGGAGTACGGGATGAGCAGTTCTTC
CSVGAGVRDEQFF
>15|NA|TRBJ2-1|NA|TRBV9
TGTGCCAGCAGCGCCGGGATCCTCCCCTACAATGAGCAGTTCTTC
CASSAGILPYNEQFF
>12|NA|TRBJ1-2|NA|TRBV2
TGTGCCAGCAGTGAAGAGGCAGTGGCCTACACCTTC
CASSEEAVAYTF
>14|NA|TRBJ2-5|NA|TRBV30
TGTGCCTGGACCCTCGACAGGTTCGGGGAGACCCAGTACTTC
CAWTLDRFGETQYF
>13|NA|TRBJ1-2|NA|TRBV10-3
TGTGCCAGCCGGGGGGGAGATCGCTATGGCTACACCTTC
CASRGGDRYGYTF
>17|TRBD1|TRBJ1-1|NA|TRBV29-1
TGCAGCGTTGAAGATTGGAAGAGAGGAGGGGGCATCACTGAAGCTTTCTTT
CSVEDWKRGGGITEAFF
>17|NA|TRBJ1-2|NA|TRBV7-8
TGTGCCAGCAGCTATAACACCCCCGGACTTACTAACTATGGCTACACCTTC
CASSYNTPGLTNYGYTF
>15|TRBD1|TRBJ1-1|NA|TRBV11-1
TGTGCCAGCAGCTTTCGGACAGGGATGAACACTGAAGCTTTCTTT
CASSFRTGMNTEAFF
>15|TRBD1|TRBJ2-2|few|TRBV6-5
TGTGCCAGCAGGCACAGGGGCGCAAACACCGGGGAGCTGTTTTTT
CASRHRGANTGELFF
>14|NA|TRBJ2-1|NA|TRBV11-3
TGTGCCAGCAGCTCTCGACGGGGCCCCAATGAGCAGTTCTTC
CASSSRRGPNEQFF
>14|TRBD1|TRBJ1-2|NA|TRBV13
TGTGCCAGCAGCCCTAGGGACAGGTGGAAGGGCTACACCTTC
CASSPRDRWKGYTF
>15|NA|TRBJ1-1|NA|TRBV14
TGTGCCAGCAGCCAAGCCGCAGGGGAAGGCACTGAAGCTTTCTTT
CASSQAAGEGTEAFF
>14|TRBD1|TRBJ2-7|NA|TRBV27
TGTGCCAGCAGTCTGGGACAGAATTACTACGAGCAGTACTTC
CASSLGQNYYEQYF
>15|TRBD1|TRBJ2-3|NA|TRBV18
TGTGCCAGCTCACGAGGGACAGGGTTAACAGATACGCAGTATTTT
CASSRGTGLTDTQYF
>15|NA|TRBJ2-5|NA|TRBV7-2
TGTGCCAGCAGCTTAAGACTAAATTCCCAAGAGACCCAGTACTTC
CASSLRLNSQETQYF
>15|NA|TRBJ2-3|NA|TRBV11-2
TGTGCCAGCAGCCCCGGGTTGGGGTATTCAGATACGCAGTATTTT
CASSPGLGYSDTQYF
>16|NA|TRBJ2-1|once|TRBV9
TGTGCCAGCAGCGTAGCTCCAGCGGGCAACTACAATGAGCAGTTCTTC
CASSVAPAGNYNEQFF
>17|NA|TRBJ2-3|NA|TRBV7-6
TGTGCCAGCAGCTTATCTTATGGAGGGGGCTCGTCAGATACGCAGTATTTT
CASSLSYGGGSSDTQYF
>19|NA|TRBJ2-3|few|TRBV4-1
TGCGCCAGCAGCGGCATTTTCCAAGGGCCGGGTTCTAGCACAGATACGCAGTATTTT
CASSGIFQGPGSSTDTQYF
>16|TRBD2|TRBJ2-7|NA|TRBV5-5
TGTGCCAGCACCGGGTTCGCGGGAGGAGGAGACTACGAGCAGTACTTC
CASTGFAGGGDYEQYF
>15|NA|TRBJ2-3|NA|TRBV2
TGTGCCAGCAGCGAGATGACAGGCAGCACAGATACGCAGTATTTT
CASSEMTGSTDTQYF
>12|NA|TRBJ1-2|NA|TRBV30
TGTGCCTGGAGTCGAGGGGGTTATGGCTACACCTTC
CAWSRGGYGYTF
>13|NA|TRBJ2-1|NA|TRBV19
TGTGCCAGTAGTAAGGCACTGGCTGATGAGCAGTTCTTC
CASSKALADEQFF
>17|NA|TRBJ2-6|NA|TRBV2
TGTGCCAGCAACGGGGCAGGGATAAACTCTGGGGCCAACGTCCTGACTTTC
CASNGAGINSGANVLTF
>13|NA|TRBJ1-3|few|TRBV29-1
TGCAGCGCCGAGACCCGCTCTGGAAACACCATATATTTT
CSAETRSGNTIYF
>13|NA|TRBJ1-1|NA|TRBV30
TGTGCCGGATCTCTTTTACTGAACACTGAAGCTTTCTTT
CAGSLLLNTEAFF
>15|TRBD1|TRBJ2-1|NA|TRBV7-6
TGTGCCAGCAGCGGCCGGGACAGACAATACAATGAGCAGTTCTTC
CASSGRDRQYNEQFF
>14|NA|TRBJ1-4|NA|TRBV11-2
TGTGCCAGCAGCTGGGACATTGGGTTTGAAAAACTGTTTTTT
CASSWDIGFEKLFF
>15|TRBD1|TRBJ2-1|NA|TRBV9
TGTGCCAGCAGCGCCGCGGACAGGGGTGGCAATGAGCAGTTCTTC
CASSAADRGGNEQFF
>14|NA|TRBJ2-7|NA|TRBV19
TGTGCCAGTAGTATAGCGCAGGGGCCCGGCGAGCAGTACTTC
CASSIAQGPGEQYF
>12|NA|TRBJ2-2|NA|TRBV6-1
TGTGCCAGCAGTTATGGAGCCGGGGAGCTGTTTTTT
CASSYGAGELFF
>17|NA|TRBJ2-3|NA|TRBV5-1
TGCGCCAGCAGCCCCGGGGGTCGGAGGGGAGGCACAGATACGCAGTATTTT
CASSPGGRRGGTDTQYF
>17|TRBD2|TRBJ2-3|NA|TRBV7-6
TGTGCCAGCAGCTTAAGGGAGAGCGGGGTGAGCACAGATACGCAGTATTTT
CASSLRESGVSTDTQYF
>15|NA|TRBJ2-3|NA|TRBV11-3
TGTGCCAGCAGCTCACTAAGCGGGAGCACAGATACGCAGTATTTT
CASSSLSGSTDTQYF
>15|NA|TRBJ2-5|NA|TRBV5-1
TGCGCCAGCAGCCCCCCCGAGGGCAAGCAAGAGACCCAGTACTTC
CASSPPEGKQETQYF